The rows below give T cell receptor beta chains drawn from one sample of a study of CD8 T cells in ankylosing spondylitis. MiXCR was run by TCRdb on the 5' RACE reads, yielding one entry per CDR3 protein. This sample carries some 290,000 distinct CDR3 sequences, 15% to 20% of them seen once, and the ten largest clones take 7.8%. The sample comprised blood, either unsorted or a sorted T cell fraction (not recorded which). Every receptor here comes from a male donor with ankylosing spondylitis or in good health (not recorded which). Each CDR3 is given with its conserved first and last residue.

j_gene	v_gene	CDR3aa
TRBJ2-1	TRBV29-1	CSVALGTGTVYNEQFF
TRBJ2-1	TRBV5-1	CASSSGQGAVEQFF
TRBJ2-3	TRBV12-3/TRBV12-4	CASSTANTQYF
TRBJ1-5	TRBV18	CASSPQDLGNQPQHF
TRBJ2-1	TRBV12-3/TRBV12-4	CASTLPLARNEQFF
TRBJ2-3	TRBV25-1	CASSDLSGTDTQYF
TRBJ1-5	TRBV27	CASSFTGQPQHF
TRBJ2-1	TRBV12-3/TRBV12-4	CASSFGQAGNEQFF
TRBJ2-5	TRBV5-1	CASSHGTVQETQYF
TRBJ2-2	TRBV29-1	CSVVDHDTGELFF
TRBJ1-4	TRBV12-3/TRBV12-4	CASSFDWRKLFF
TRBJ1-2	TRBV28	CASSPDGFLLNYGYTF